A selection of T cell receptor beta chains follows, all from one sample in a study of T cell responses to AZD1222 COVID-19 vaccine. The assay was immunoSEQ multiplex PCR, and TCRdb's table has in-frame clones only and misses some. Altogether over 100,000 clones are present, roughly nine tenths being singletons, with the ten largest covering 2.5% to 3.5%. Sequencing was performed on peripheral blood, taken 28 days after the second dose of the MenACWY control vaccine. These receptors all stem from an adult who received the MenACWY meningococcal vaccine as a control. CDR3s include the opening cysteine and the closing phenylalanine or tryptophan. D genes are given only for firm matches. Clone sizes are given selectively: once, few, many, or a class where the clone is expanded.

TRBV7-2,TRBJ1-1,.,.,CASSLEEGLGAFF,TGTGCCAGCAGCTTAGAGGAGGGTCTGGGAGCTTTCTTT
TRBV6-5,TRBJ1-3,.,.,CASSYSSGGSGNTIYF,TGTGCCAGCAGTTACTCGTCGGGAGGTTCTGGAAACACCATATATTTT
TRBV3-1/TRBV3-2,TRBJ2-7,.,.,CASSQDRRAYEQYF,TGTGCCAGCAGCCAAGATCGTAGGGCCTACGAGCAGTACTTC
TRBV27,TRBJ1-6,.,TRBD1,CASSLWGTGPNSPLHF,TGTGCCAGCAGTTTATGGGGGACAGGACCTAATTCACCCCTCCACTTT
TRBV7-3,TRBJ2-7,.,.,CASSLGRNYEQYF,TGTGCCAGCAGCTTGGGCAGGAACTACGAGCAGTACTTC
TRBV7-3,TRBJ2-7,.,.,CASSLLLGLRDWSSYEQYF,TGTGCCAGCAGCTTATTGCTAGGGCTTCGGGACTGGAGCTCCTACGAGCAGTACTTC
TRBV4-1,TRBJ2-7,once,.,CASSQEGGTGSSYEQYF,TGCGCCAGCAGCCAAGAGGGGGGCACAGGGAGCTCCTACGAGCAGTACTTC
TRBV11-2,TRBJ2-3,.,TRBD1,CASSSLTGVSDTQYF,TGTGCCAGCAGCTCACTCACAGGGGTCTCAGATACGCAGTATTTT
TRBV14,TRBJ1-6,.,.,CASSIGGRVGSPLHF,TGTGCCAGCAGTATCGGGGGCAGGGTTGGTTCACCCCTCCACTTT
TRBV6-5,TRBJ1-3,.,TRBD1,CASSLQGTSGNTIYF,TGTGCCAGCAGTCTACAGGGGACTTCTGGAAACACCATATATTTT
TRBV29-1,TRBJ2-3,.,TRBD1,CSVTGGVRVTTDTQYF,TGCAGCGTGACAGGGGGCGTAAGGGTAACGACAGATACGCAGTATTTT
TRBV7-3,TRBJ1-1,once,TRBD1,CASSEQGATEAFF,TGTGCCAGCAGCGAGCAGGGGGCGACTGAAGCTTTCTTT
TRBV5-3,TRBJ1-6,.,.,CARSLEFSSSDSPLHF,TGTGCCAGAAGCTTGGAGTTTTCCAGTAGCGATTCACCCCTCCACTTT
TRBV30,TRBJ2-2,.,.,CAWSPGLASNTGELFF,TGTGCCTGGAGCCCTGGGCTAGCGAGTAACACCGGGGAGCTGTTTTTT